This TCR beta chain was recovered during a study of CD8 T cells in ankylosing spondylitis. General study results and limits: Disease-linked clones were reportedly significantly enriched in matched ankylosing spondylitis synovial fluid. For ankylosing spondylitis blood, a TCR beta motif of 7 or 8 highly homologous variants appeared characteristic. Some motif variants were previously reported in reactive arthritis synovial fluid and blood.

TCRdb reanalysed the 5' RACE reads using MiXCR and keeps one entry per CDR3 protein. The sample records about 840,000 distinct CDR3 sequences, 12% being singletons. V was pared by 7 bases and J by 6 bases, with 15 bases between. The CDR3 is 13 residues long. CDR1 is SQVTM, CDR2 ANQGSEA, per germline. This clonotype was seen repeatedly, ten times or more. Its antigen is still unknown. The clonotype comes from a male donor with ankylosing spondylitis. The chain employs TRBV29-1 and TRBJ1-4; a possible D gene is TRBD1 (6 bases). Sample: blood, either unsorted or a sorted T cell fraction (not recorded which). The CDR3, as DNA: TGCAGCGGGCGTGGGACACGGGATGAAAAACTGTTTTTT. Amino acids: CSGRGTRDEKLFF.